Reported below is one TCR beta chain. Its target is not known. RNA transcripts yielded amplified TCR beta CDR3 regions. Researchers ran a first-round RT-PCR on the TCR CDR3 using the HTBI primer set. TCRdb processed the multiplex PCR reads anew with MiXCR; each CDR3 protein has one entry. The data show about 400,000 distinct CDR3 sequences, under 15% seen once. This specimen belongs to a study of T cells in Graves' hyperthyroidism and ophthalmopathy. Findings and caveats of the study: A 13 V-J signature model discriminated ophthalmopathy versus stable hyperthyroidism.

The CDR3 contains 14 residues. Per the germline V gene, CDR1 is SEHNR and CDR2 is FQNEAQ (reference sequence). Trimming removed 4 bases from V and 10 bases from J, with 17 bases in between. Hyperthyroidism in the patients, aged 18 to 65, was newly diagnosed and under 2 months in duration. Exclusions: uncontrolled infection, other autoimmune disease, pregnancy, lactation. Sequenced sample: blood. The receptor comes from a woman in her thirties with Graves' hyperthyroidism. The V call is TRBV7-9, the J call TRBJ2-1; D possibly corresponds to TRBD2 (6 bases). The CDR3 spells CASSSNTGLWEQFF. The CDR3 DNA sequence: TGTGCCAGCAGCTCTAATACGGGACTCTGGGAGCAGTTCTTC.